The 30 T cell receptor beta chains listed next were all sequenced from one sample in a study of T cell responses to AZD1222 COVID-19 vaccine. TCRdb keeps only in-frame clones here, not all; method: immunoSEQ multiplex PCR. The sample shows 250,000 to 300,000 clones, roughly 93% of them seen only once. Material: peripheral blood, obtained 28 days after the second AZD1222 dose. These receptors originate from an adult who received the AZD1222 COVID-19 vaccine.

This chain joins TRBV7-2 and TRBJ1-2; no clear D gene. The CDR3 is made up of 14 amino acids. V dropped 1 base and J dropped 5 bases, with 11 bases sitting between them. Per the germline V gene, CDR1 is SGHTA and CDR2 is FQGNSA. The CDR3 region is CASSLDHSGYGYTF. The CDR3 DNA reads as TGTGCCAGCAGCTTAGATCACAGCGGTTATGGCTACACCTTC.

V is TRBV29-1 and J is TRBJ2-3; D may be TRBD2 (6 bases). The V gene's germline CDR1 is SQVTM and CDR2 ANQGSEA. This CDR3 has 14 amino acids. Trimming stripped 5 bases from V and 1 base from J, with 13 bases between. The chain's CDR3 is CSVRRGIGTDTQYF. CDR3 sequence (DNA): TGCAGCGTTAGGAGGGGTATTGGCACAGATACGCAGTATTTT.

V and J are TRBV15 and TRBJ1-2; D is undetermined. Trimming removed 0 bases from V and 0 bases from J, with 5 bases in between. The CDR3 totals 14 residues. Germline CDR1 LNHNV, CDR2 YYDKDF (reference sequence). The DNA of the CDR3 is TGTGCCACCAGCAGAGATCTGGCTAACTATGGCTACACCTTC. Translating it yields CATSRDLANYGYTF.

The CDR3 DNA follows: TGTGCCAGCAGCGTAGGGGGAGGGTGGTATGGCTACACCTTC. Protein: CASSVGGGWYGYTF. This chain joins TRBV9 and TRBJ1-2; D ambiguous. Germline CDR1 reads SGDLS; CDR2 reads YYNGEE. This CDR3 spans 14 amino acids. V was trimmed by 0 bases and J by 5 bases, leaving 11 bases between them.

The J gene is TRBJ2-5, the V gene TRBV7-8; weak D call: TRBD2 (6 bases). From germline, CDR1 is SGHVS and CDR2 FQNEAQ. V lost 4 bases and J lost 1, with 13 bases in between. The CDR3 covers 15 residues. DNA of the CDR3: TGTGCCAGCAGCTCGTACACCGGGGGCCAAGAGACCCAGTACTTC. It is translated as CASSSYTGGQETQYF.

This chain connects TRBV19 to TRBJ1-2; 8 bases fit TRBD1. Germline values: CDR1 LNHDA, CDR2 SQIVND (reference sequence). CDR3 size: 13 residues. Unmatched junction bases numbered 7, after V lost 6 bases and J lost 7 bases. DNA for the CDR3: TGTGCCAGTAGCCTTCAGGGGGCCGGTGGCTACACCTTC. This codes for CASSLQGAGGYTF.

This clone is a singleton in its sample. The chain links TRBV29-1 to TRBJ1-1; TRBD1 aligns across 10 bases. V lost 7 bases, J lost 8 bases, and 10 bases stayed unmatched. The CDR3 extends over 13 amino acids. CDR1 and CDR2 (germline): SQVTM, ANQGSEA. As DNA, the CDR3 is TGCAGCGCCGGCGACAGGGGGCCCCCGGAAGCTTTCTTT. This encodes CSAGDRGPPEAFF. Together with reference TRBV29-1 and TRBJ1-1, the CDR3 gives the full variable domain: SAVISQKPSRDICQRGTSLTIQCQVDSQVTMMFWYRQQPGQSLTLIATANQGSEATYESGFVIDKFPISRPNLTFSTLTVSNMSPEDSSIYLCSAGDRGPPEAFFGQGTRLTVV.

This sequence joins TRBV24-1 and TRBJ1-5; no definite D call. The CDR3 contains 14 residues. V gave up 1 base and J gave up 9 bases, with 12 bases separating them. CDR1 and CDR2 (germline): KGHDR, SFDVKD. The chain's CDR3 is CATSDLRAGTPQHF. The CDR3, as DNA: TGTGCCACCAGTGATTTAAGAGCCGGTACGCCCCAGCATTTT.

V and J are TRBV5-8 and TRBJ2-3, with 10 bases matching TRBD2. V shed 3 bases and J 5 bases; nucleotides not matched to a gene: 15. CDR3 size: 18 residues. The germline V gene has CDR1 SGHTS and CDR2 YDEGEE. CDR3 nucleotide sequence: TGTGCCAGCAGCTGGACTACCCTGCTAGCGGGGGAAAAAGATACGCAGTATTTT. It codes for CASSWTTLLAGEKDTQYF.

The chain recombines TRBV18 with TRBJ2-5, with TRBD2 matching over 8 bases. This CDR3 is 15 amino acids long. Losses at the gene ends were 3 bases for V and 2 bases for J; bases not matched to a gene: 5. The germline gives CDR1 KGHSH, CDR2 LQKENI. CDR3 residues: CASSPSAGEQETQYF. In nucleotides, the CDR3 is TGTGCCAGCTCACCTTCAGCGGGGGAGCAAGAGACCCAGTACTTC.

The chain employs TRBV19 and TRBJ1-4, with a tentative D call TRBD1 (5 bases). This CDR3 has 17 residues. V was trimmed by 1 base and J by 5 bases, leaving 17 bases between them. Germline V gives CDR1 LNHDA, CDR2 SQIVND (reference sequence). The CDR3 reads CASSIVISAGRNEKLFF. The DNA of the CDR3 is TGTGCCAGTAGTATAGTTATTTCGGCAGGGCGGAATGAAAAACTGTTTTTT.

The chain links TRBV19 to TRBJ2-1, with D perhaps assigned TRBD1 or TRBD2 (5 bases each). The CDR3 is 14 amino acids. Germline V CDR1 and CDR2: LNHDA, SQIVND (reference sequence). V was shortened by 5 bases and J by 7 bases, with 15 bases between the two germline ends. The CDR3 sequence: CASSWDASGNEQFF. The CDR3 DNA sequence: TGTGCCAGTAGTTGGGACGCCTCGGGAAATGAGCAGTTCTTC.

The chain recombines TRBV4-3 with TRBJ1-5; D is unclear. This CDR3 region has 13 residues. Germline assignment: CDR1 LGHNA and CDR2 YSLEER. V was clipped by 5 bases and J by 12 bases, with 17 bases between them. CDR3 loop: CASSNLHGGDQHF. CDR3 nucleotides: TGCGCCAGCAGCAACCTACACGGAGGTGACCAGCATTTT.

This rearrangement joins TRBV2 to TRBJ1-4; D is possibly TRBD1 (5 bases). This CDR3 has 15 amino acids. V was shortened by 4 bases and J by 4 bases, with 13 bases between the two germline ends. The germline CDR1 and CDR2 sequences are SNHLY and FYNNEI. CDR3 loop: CASSVQGSYNEKLFF. CDR3 nucleotides: TGTGCCAGCAGTGTGCAGGGCTCCTATAATGAAAAACTGTTTTTT.

The chain employs TRBV7-8 and TRBJ2-5, with 8 bases fitting TRBD1. The V gene end was trimmed by 5 bases and the J gene end by 4 bases; junction bases not matched to a gene: 12. This CDR3 has 16 amino acids. Germline CDR1 reads SGHVS; CDR2 reads FQNEAQ. The CDR3 bases are TGTGCCAGCAGCGAAAGAGCAGGGGGCAGAGGAGAGACCCAGTACTTC. Protein: CASSERAGGRGETQYF. The whole variable domain, filled in from reference TRBV7-8 and TRBJ2-5, reads GAGVSQSPRYKVAKRGQDVALRCDPISGHVSLFWYQQALGQGPEFLTYFQNEAQLDKSGLPSDRFFAERPEGSVSTLKIQRTQQEDSAVYLCASSERAGGRGETQYFGPGTRLLVL.

The CDR3: CASSLQGSNSYEQYF. The CDR3 coding sequence is TGTGCCAGCAGCTTACAGGGGAGCAACTCCTACGAGCAGTACTTC. This chain uses TRBV13 with TRBJ2-7; possible D gene TRBD1, 6 bases. The V and J ends lost 2 bases and 0 bases respectively, with 11 bases between them. The CDR3 consists of 15 residues. Germline lookup yields CDR1 PRHDT and CDR2 FYEKMQ (reference sequence).

V is TRBV4-2 and J is TRBJ1-3, with D tentatively TRBD1 (6 bases). CDR3 length: 15 residues. The germline gives CDR1 LGHNA, CDR2 YNFKEQ. V lost 1 base to trimming and J lost 4 bases, with 11 bases between them. The CDR3 loop reads CASSQVFTGGNTIYF. Here the CDR3 DNA reads TGTGCCAGCAGCCAAGTGTTCACAGGGGGAAACACCATATATTTT.

The chain combines TRBV4-1 with TRBJ1-3; D remains unclear. The CDR3 is 16 residues long. The V end was cut by 0 bases, the J end by 3 bases, with 12 bases between. Germline CDR1 MGHRA, CDR2 YSYEKL. Here the CDR3 reads CASSQEGYGVGNTIYF. In DNA form, the CDR3 reads TGCGCCAGCAGCCAAGAGGGGTACGGGGTTGGAAACACCATATATTTT.

The chain has TRBV28 and TRBJ2-5; 7 bases are shared with TRBD1. The CDR3 covers 12 residues. Per the germline V gene, CDR1 is MDHEN and CDR2 is SYDVKM. The V segment lost 5 bases and the J segment 4 bases; nucleotides outside the gene matches: 1. This chain's CDR3 is CASSQGVETQYF. CDR3 nucleotide sequence: TGTGCCAGCAGTCAGGGGGTAGAGACCCAGTACTTC.

This chain joins TRBV5-6 and TRBJ2-7; tentative D call: TRBD2 (6 bases). This CDR3 is built from 14 residues. The V and J ends lost 7 bases and 5 bases respectively, with 19 bases between them. From germline, CDR1 is SGHDT and CDR2 YYEEEE. CDR3 DNA sequence: TGTGCCAGCTACGGACGACGGGGGAAACACGAGCAGTACTTC. It is translated as CASYGRRGKHEQYF.

The CDR3 reads CSVGRGSSGSIEQYF. DNA of the CDR3: TGCAGCGTTGGAAGGGGATCTAGCGGGAGTATAGAACAGTACTTC. This chain joins TRBV29-1 and TRBJ2-7, with TRBD2 matching over 10 bases. The V segment lost 4 bases and the J segment 10 bases; nucleotides outside the gene matches: 16. The CDR3 runs 15 residues. Germline V gene sequence: CDR1 SQVTM, CDR2 ANQGSEA.

This rearrangement joins TRBV6-4 to TRBJ1-1, with D possibly being TRBD1 (5 bases). The CDR3 sequence is 15 residues long. The V end lost 10 bases, the J end lost 0 bases, and 18 bases lay between the germline ends. Germline CDR1 is MRHNA and CDR2 is SNTAGT. CDR3 amino acids: CAKIGGARMNTEAFF. The CDR3 DNA reads TGTGCCAAGATCGGAGGGGCGAGAATGAACACTGAAGCTTTCTTT.

This chain uses TRBV18 with TRBJ2-7, with D tentatively TRBD1 (6 bases). Trimming stripped 3 bases from V and 6 bases from J, with 15 bases between. The V gene's germline CDR1 is KGHSH and CDR2 LQKENI. The CDR3 length is 14 residues. CDR3 loop: CASSPGQLEGEQYF. The CDR3, as DNA: TGTGCCAGCTCACCCGGACAGTTAGAGGGCGAGCAGTACTTC.

The CDR3 sequence is CASSQVDREEQFF. The DNA of the CDR3 is TGCGCCAGCAGCCAAGTAGACCGCGAGGAGCAGTTCTTC. The V gene is TRBV4-1, the J gene TRBJ2-1; D is ambiguous. V gave up 1 base and J gave up 10 bases, with 11 bases separating them. Germline CDR1 MGHRA, CDR2 YSYEKL. CDR3 length: 13 residues.

The chain links TRBV6-5 to TRBJ2-5, with a tentative D call TRBD1 (6 bases). Trimming took off 10 bases at V and 5 bases at J, with 17 bases between the two ends. CDR3 length equals 13 residues. CDR1 is MNHEY, CDR2 SVGAGI, per germline. CDR3 DNA: TGTGCCACCCGAAGAGGGGGTAGGGAGACCCAGTACTTC. It is translated as CATRRGGRETQYF.

The chain uses TRBV6-2 or TRBV6-3 and TRBJ1-2; no definite D call. The germline V and J ends were trimmed by 3 bases and 5 bases, with 10 bases remaining between them. CDR1 is MNHEY, CDR2 SVGEGT, per germline. The length of the CDR3 is 13 residues. This CDR3 reads CASSYNSLYGYTF. CDR3 in DNA: TGTGCCAGCAGTTATAACAGCCTGTATGGCTACACCTTC.

This chain joins TRBV2 and TRBJ2-7; no firm D call. CDR1 is SNHLY and CDR2 is FYNNEI in the germline V gene. V lost 4 bases, J lost 0 bases, and 4 bases lay in between. CDR3 length equals 12 residues. The CDR3 bases are TGTGCCAGCAGTGCTTACTCCTACGAGCAGTACTTC. The encoded protein is CASSAYSYEQYF.

In this sample, this clone turned up once. CDR3 sequence (DNA): TGTGCCAGCAGCCACCGGGTTCCGGGGTACGGCTACACCTTC. Translating it yields CASSHRVPGYGYTF. This rearrangement joins TRBV6-2 or TRBV6-3 to TRBJ1-2; D is unresolved. CDR3 length: 14 amino acids. With 6 bases removed from V and 8 bases from J, the gap between germline ends came to 19 bases. Germline CDR1 MNHEY, CDR2 SVGEGT.

The chain combines TRBV28 with TRBJ2-3; TRBD1 agrees at 7 bases. Looked up from germline, CDR1 is MDHEN and CDR2 is SYDVKM. The CDR3 has 14 amino acids. V was clipped by 7 bases and J by 7 bases; unmatched bases: 11. The CDR3: CASIKTGNTHTQYF. The CDR3 nucleotides are TGTGCCAGCATAAAGACAGGGAATACACATACGCAGTATTTT.

The chain carries TRBV7-2 and TRBJ2-2; no reliable D call. The V gene lost 0 bases and the J gene lost 0 bases, with 8 bases spanning the gap. The CDR3 length is 16 residues. Germline-derived CDR1 and CDR2 are SGHTA and FQGNSA. The CDR3 loop reads CASSLAGLANTGELFF. The CDR3 nucleotides are TGTGCCAGCAGCTTAGCAGGGCTCGCGAACACCGGGGAGCTGTTTTTT.